A selection of T cell receptor beta chains follows, all from one sample in a study of identical twins. TCRdb reanalysed the 5' RACE reads using MiXCR and keeps one entry per CDR3 protein. The data contain 1.5 million to 2 million distinct CDR3 sequences, around a third of them singletons. Sequencing input: cord blood. The receptors come from a newborn girl in good health. Each CDR3 is given with its conserved first and last residue. The D gene is left open where the match is weak. The size field is filled for only some rows; it gives once, few, many or a size class.

j_gene: TRBJ2-3
d_gene: -
v_gene: TRBV4-2
len: 13
abundance: many
CDR3nt: TGTGCCAGCAGCCAAGGGGGTCCCAATACGCAGTATTTT
CDR3aa: CASSQGGPNTQYF

j_gene: TRBJ2-3
d_gene: -
v_gene: TRBV7-2
len: 18
abundance: -
CDR3nt: TGTGCCAGCACCACCGTCTTGTCTAGGACTGGCGGGACAGATACGCAGTATTTT
CDR3aa: CASTTVLSRTGGTDTQYF

j_gene: TRBJ1-5
d_gene: -
v_gene: TRBV24-1
len: 14
abundance: few
CDR3nt: TGTGCCACCAGTGAAGGGACTACTTGGGAGCCCCAGCATTTT
CDR3aa: CATSEGTTWEPQHF

j_gene: TRBJ1-2
d_gene: -
v_gene: TRBV7-2
len: 14
abundance: few
CDR3nt: TGTGCCAGCACCCAACCGGGCAGGCTTAATGGCTACACCTTC
CDR3aa: CASTQPGRLNGYTF

j_gene: TRBJ2-1
d_gene: TRBD2
v_gene: TRBV5-1
len: 19
abundance: -
CDR3nt: TGCGCCAGCAGCTTGAAAGTGATCCTCGGGACTAGAGCCTACAATGAGCAGTTCTTC
CDR3aa: CASSLKVILGTRAYNEQFF

j_gene: TRBJ2-1
d_gene: -
v_gene: TRBV20-1
len: 12
abundance: -
CDR3nt: TGCAGTGCTAGCGGGAACCACCACGAGCAGTTCTTC
CDR3aa: CSASGNHHEQFF

j_gene: TRBJ1-1
d_gene: TRBD1
v_gene: TRBV27
len: 13
abundance: -
CDR3nt: TGTGCCAGCAGAAGGACAGGGACCACTGAAGCTTTCTTT
CDR3aa: CASRRTGTTEAFF

j_gene: TRBJ2-1
d_gene: -
v_gene: TRBV12-3/TRBV12-4
len: 11
abundance: -
CDR3nt: TGTGCCATCAACAGGGCCCATGAGCAGTTCTTC
CDR3aa: CAINRAHEQFF

j_gene: TRBJ1-2
d_gene: -
v_gene: TRBV28
len: 15
abundance: -
CDR3nt: TGTGCCAGCAGTTTACGGCGCACACCGGTATATGGCTACACCTTC
CDR3aa: CASSLRRTPVYGYTF

j_gene: TRBJ2-2
d_gene: TRBD1
v_gene: TRBV7-9
len: 16
abundance: -
CDR3nt: TGTGCCAGCAGCTTAGGGGACAGGGCGAACACCGGGGAGCTGTTTTTT
CDR3aa: CASSLGDRANTGELFF

j_gene: TRBJ2-1
d_gene: -
v_gene: TRBV7-2
len: 15
abundance: -
CDR3nt: TGTGCCAGCAGCTTATGGGGGGGCAAAGACAATGAGCAGTTCTTC
CDR3aa: CASSLWGGKDNEQFF

j_gene: TRBJ2-6
d_gene: -
v_gene: TRBV27
len: 16
abundance: -
CDR3nt: TGTGCCAGCAGTAAAAGGGGGTTCCCTGGGGCCAACGTCCTGACTTTC
CDR3aa: CASSKRGFPGANVLTF

j_gene: TRBJ1-1
d_gene: -
v_gene: TRBV4-2
len: 15
abundance: -
CDR3nt: TGTGCCAGCAGCCAAGATGGGGTAGCCAAGGCTGAAGCTTTCTTT
CDR3aa: CASSQDGVAKAEAFF